Shown below are 3 T cell receptor beta chains from a single sample sequenced in a study of CD8+CD57+ T cells in acquired aplastic anemia. Using genomic DNA as the template, TCR beta VDJ and CDR3 profiling was carried out. TCRdb re-analysed the reads in MiXCR, keeping a single row per CDR3 protein. The top ten clones hold 15% to 20% of a sample with around 190,000 distinct CDR3 sequences, around half of them seen once. Sequencing was performed on sorted CD4+, CD8+, or CD8+CD57+ T cells (not recorded which) from PBMCs. The source is a human donor in good health, serving as a control.

This clonotype was counted a single time. A much larger clone lies one base from this, so it may be a read error. The chain uses TRBV19 and TRBJ2-1; D is unclear. The CDR3 runs 13 residues. CDR1 is LNHDA and CDR2 is SQIVND in the germline V gene (reference sequence). Trimming removed 8 bases at V and 8 bases at J, with 16 bases between. In nucleotides, the CDR3 is TGTGCCAGTCGTCATACGTCTTACTATGAGCAGTTCTTC. It encodes CASRHTSYYEQFF.

This clonotype was detected once. The rearrangement joins TRBV12-3 or TRBV12-4 to TRBJ2-6; perhaps D is TRBD1 or TRBD2 (5 bases each). V was trimmed by 5 bases and J by 0 bases, leaving 8 bases between them. The CDR3 covers 15 residues. The DNA of the CDR3 is TGTGCCAGCAGTGATGGGACCTCTGGGGCCAACGTCCTGACTTTC. Its protein is CASSDGTSGANVLTF.

The chain employs TRBV25-1 and TRBJ2-7; D gene unclear. The CDR3 is 13 residues long. V was trimmed by 2 bases and J by 2 bases, leaving 7 bases between them. The V gene's germline CDR1 is MGHDK and CDR2 SYGVNS. The chain's CDR3 is CASSETETYEQYF. In nucleotides, the CDR3 is TGTGCCAGCAGTGAAACCGAGACCTACGAGCAGTACTTC.